Listed below are T cell receptor beta chains from one sample, sequenced in a study of blood T cells in healthy people across ages. TCRdb used MiXCR to reprocess the 5' RACE reads, holding one entry per CDR3 protein. The data hold under 2 million distinct CDR3 sequences, with approximately 32% observed a single time. The sample consisted of blood. All receptors derive from a woman aged 25 to 39 in good health. Both conserved end residues are part of each CDR3. Fields, in order: D gene, J gene, clone size, V gene, CDR3 DNA, CDR3 protein. The D gene is left open where the match is weak. Size is omitted from some rows. Given values are once, few, many or a class for expanded clones.

>TRBD2|TRBJ2-4|few|TRBV7-9
TGTGCCAGCAGCTTAGGAGGGAGCGGGGCCCGGGCCAAAAACATTCAGTACTTC
CASSLGGSGARAKNIQYF
>-|TRBJ2-1|few|TRBV20-1
TGCAGTGCTAGATCCTTATCCGGCCATGAGCAGTTCTTC
CSARSLSGHEQFF
>TRBD2|TRBJ2-1|-|TRBV4-1
TGCGCCAGCAGCCAAGGGTTGACTAGCGGGAGGGGAAATGAGCAGTTCTTC
CASSQGLTSGRGNEQFF
>TRBD2|TRBJ2-1|-|TRBV28
TGTGCCAGCAGTCCGGGACTAGCGGGAGTTCTGGGTTACAATGAGCAGTTCTTC
CASSPGLAGVLGYNEQFF
>TRBD2|TRBJ2-1|many|TRBV15
TGTGCCACCAGCACCTTAGCGGGTGGCTACAATGAGCAGTTCTTC
CATSTLAGGYNEQFF
>-|TRBJ2-1|-|TRBV27
TGTGCCAGCAGAATGGCAATGGGCGGGATTTACAATGAGCAGTTCTTC
CASRMAMGGIYNEQFF
>TRBD2|TRBJ2-7|-|TRBV7-2
TGTGCCAGCGGCTTAGGCGGGGGGTACGAGCAGTACTTC
CASGLGGGYEQYF
>-|TRBJ2-1|-|TRBV7-2
TGTGCCAGCAGCTCTAGACGGGGCTGGGATGAGCAGTTCTTC
CASSSRRGWDEQFF
>-|TRBJ1-2|-|TRBV6-1
TGTGCCCGCAGTGAGGGCAGGGTCGATGGCTACACCTTC
CARSEGRVDGYTF
>-|TRBJ2-5|many|TRBV6-1
TGTGCCAGCAGTGAGAGAAGGGAGACCCAGTACTTC
CASSERRETQYF
>-|TRBJ2-3|-|TRBV9
TGTGCCAGCAGCACACAAGGCTCCTACACAGATACGAAGTATTTT
CASSTQGSYTDTKYF
>TRBD2|TRBJ2-1|-|TRBV10-2
TGCGCCAGCAGTGAGACGGGGTCAGGGAGGGCCTCTGGGAACAATGAGCAGTTCTTC
CASSETGSGRASGNNEQFF
>TRBD2|TRBJ2-7|few|TRBV2
TGTGCCAGCAGGGCCGGGACTAGCACATACGAGCAGTACTTC
CASRAGTSTYEQYF
>-|TRBJ2-3|few|TRBV6-1
TGTGCCAGCAGTGATAGAAGCGGAAGCACAGATACGCAGTATTTT
CASSDRSGSTDTQYF
>-|TRBJ1-5|few|TRBV27
TGTGCCAGCAACCCCTCGCTCCCTGTGGGGCAGCCCCAGCATTTT
CASNPSLPVGQPQHF
>-|TRBJ2-6|-|TRBV7-3
TGTGCCAGCTCAGATGGGGCCAACGTCCTGACTTTC
CASSDGANVLTF
>-|TRBJ2-7|-|TRBV28
TGTGCCTGGGGAACCCAACAGGGTGGCGAGCAGTACTTC
CAWGTQQGGEQYF
>-|TRBJ2-4|-|TRBV15
TGTGCCACCAGCGGTGATATCCTAGCCAAAAACATTCAGTACTTC
CATSGDILAKNIQYF
>-|TRBJ2-7|-|TRBV20-1
TGCAGTGCTACGGGACAAATCTACGAGCAGTACTTC
CSATGQIYEQYF